This T cell receptor (beta chain) is from a study of immune characterization of retroperitoneal liposarcoma. Looked up from germline, CDR1 is MNHNY and CDR2 is SVGAGI (reference sequence). The CDR3 extends over 14 amino acids. The trim removed 0 bases at V and 8 bases at J, leaving 4 bases unmatched. TCRdb fed the PCR reads into MiXCR, producing one record per CDR3 protein. The table records approximately 9,000 distinct CDR3 sequences, 25% to 35% of them present only once. This clonotype has a count of ten or more. Sample: tumor tissue. This sequence joins TRBV6-6 and TRBJ2-3; TRBD2 matches 8 bases. The source is a male donor with retroperitoneal liposarcoma. DNA of the CDR3: TGTGCCAGCAGTTACTCGACCGGGACTAGTACGCAGTATTTT. Protein product: CASSYSTGTSTQYF.